This T cell receptor (beta chain) came from a study of T cell responses to AZD1222 COVID-19 vaccine. This CDR3 is 14 amino acids long. Per germline, CDR1 SGHRS and CDR2 YFSETQ. V lost 4 bases and J 3 bases, leaving 11 bases between the germline ends. Method: immunoSEQ multiplex PCR; TCRdb's copy keeps in-frame clones and lacks some. The repertoire holds under 170,000 clones, with approximately 90% as singletons. The chain has TRBV5-1 and TRBJ1-3, with D perhaps matching TRBD1 (5 bases). This TCR was sampled from an adult who received the AZD1222 COVID-19 vaccine. Sequences were derived from peripheral blood, sampled 28 days after the second AZD1222 dose. Here the CDR3 DNA reads TGCGCCAGCAGCCCCGGGACGGGTGGAAACACCATATATTTT. Protein product: CASSPGTGGNTIYF.